This TCR beta chain was identified during a study of early T cells in non-severe SARS-CoV-2 infection. For the study at large: Sequenced bulk RNA came from whole blood that was unsorted, and chains were unpaired. Study observations and caveats: Private and CD4 specificities were missed by VDJdb matching, skewed to anti-spike CD8.

TCRdb re-analysed the 5' RACE reads in MiXCR, keeping a single row per CDR3 protein. Here the sample spans 65,000 to 95,000 distinct CDR3 sequences, approximately 15% being singletons. Concerning this clonotype itself: The antigen is unknown. One end of the junction is discordant with germline, which a read error may explain.

The CDR3 covers 11 residues. CDR1 is LGHDT and CDR2 is YNNKEL in the germline V gene (reference sequence). V and J are TRBV3-1 and TRBJ2-7; D not resolved. Material for sequencing was whole blood. The receptor's source is an adult who was a healthcare worker with PCR-confirmed SARS-CoV-2 infection or an uninfected control (not recorded which). The CDR3 protein is CVSSQDYEQYF. The CDR3 DNA reads as TGTGTCAGCAGCCAAGACTACGAGCAGTACTTC.